This T cell receptor (beta chain) was identified in a study of blood T cell repertoires in COVID-19. Germline V gene data show CDR1 as MNHEY and CDR2 as SMNVEV (reference sequence). V lost 5 bases to trimming and J lost 6 bases, with 19 bases between them. The CDR3 covers 16 residues. Sequencing was performed with immunoSEQ multiplex PCR; in TCRdb, only in-frame clones are kept and a portion is missing. The sample lists about 200,000 clones, around 84% occurring once. This sequence originates from a woman older than 75 with acute or convalescent COVID-19. Sample: peripheral blood. The chain recombines TRBV27 with TRBJ2-2; D may be TRBD1 (6 bases). The CDR3 region is CASSQDGQLTPGELFF. The CDR3 region has the DNA TGTGCCAGCAGTCAAGACGGACAGCTTACCCCCGGGGAGCTGTTTTTT.